Each of the 11 T cell receptor beta chains below was sequenced from the same sample in a study of blood T cells in healthy people across ages. Then a second PCR, running roughly 7 to 11 cycles, was carried out with a sample-barcoded 5' primer and a J-beta primer mix. TCRdb reprocessed the 5' RACE reads via MiXCR and lists one record per CDR3 protein. The data show roughly 800,000 distinct CDR3 sequences, approximately 24% seen once. This sample also appeared in a second study, on T cells of mothers and their children.

The specimen was blood. The receptors were sampled from a boy aged 10-17 years in good health.

This clonotype came up a few times. The genes are TRBV5-1 and TRBJ2-3; TRBD1 agrees at 9 bases. The length of the CDR3 is 15 residues. Germline trimming cut 3 bases from V and 1 base from J; bases unmatched to any gene: 3. The germline CDR1 and CDR2 sequences are SGHRS and YFSETQ. DNA of the CDR3: TGCGCCAGCAGCTGGGGACAGGGAGGCACAGATACGCAGTATTTT. It specifies CASSWGQGGTDTQYF.

V gene TRBV6-6 combines with J gene TRBJ1-1; D is possibly TRBD1 (6 bases). The V end lost 0 bases, the J end lost 4 bases, and 15 bases lay between the germline ends. The CDR3 length is 16 residues. Germline values: CDR1 MNHNY, CDR2 SVGAGI (reference sequence). CDR3 amino acids: CASSYSQGGRGTEAFF. The DNA of the CDR3 is TGTGCCAGCAGTTACTCACAGGGAGGAAGGGGCACTGAAGCTTTCTTT.

This clonotype was observed a few times. The V gene is TRBV3-1, the J gene TRBJ2-4; D may match TRBD1 or TRBD2 (5 bases each). V was cut by 0 bases and J by 1 base, with 22 bases left in between. The CDR3 is made up of 20 amino acids. Germline loops: CDR1 LGHDT, CDR2 YNNKEL (reference sequence). This CDR3 reads CASSQDSGSGRLRAKNIQYF. CDR3 bases: TGTGCCAGCAGCCAAGATTCGGGTTCGGGACGCCTGCGGGCCAAAAACATTCAGTACTTC.

The genes are TRBV20-1 and TRBJ2-2, with D possibly matching TRBD1 (6 bases). CDR3 length: 14 amino acids. Trimming shortened V by 3 bases and J by 4 bases, and 12 bases separated the two germline ends. The germline V gene has CDR1 DFQATT and CDR2 SNEGSKA (reference sequence). CDR3 amino acids: CSASRRDTTGELFF. The CDR3 nucleotides read TGCAGTGCTAGCCGCAGGGACACCACCGGGGAGCTGTTTTTT.

For this clonotype: At one of its ends the junction is not consistent with the germline gene, which may arise from a read error. The rearrangement uses TRBV2 and TRBJ2-2; 7 bases match TRBD2. The CDR3 loop spans 13 amino acids. Germline-derived CDR1 and CDR2 are SNHLY and FYNNEI. The DNA for the CDR3 is TGTGCCAGCAGTGAGCGGGGGATCGGGGAGCTGTCTTTT. Its protein product is CASSERGIGELSF.

V and J are TRBV5-1 and TRBJ2-2; D is perhaps TRBD1 (6 bases). The CDR3 has 15 residues. The germline V gene has CDR1 SGHRS and CDR2 YFSETQ. With 7 bases removed from V and 5 bases from J, the gap between germline ends came to 18 bases. The CDR3 DNA is TGCGCCAGCGGCTCACAGGGAGTTGGAACCGGGGAGCTGTTTTTT. This gives the protein CASGSQGVGTGELFF.

The rearrangement uses TRBV11-2 and TRBJ2-5; 7 positions agree with TRBD2. The J call is doubtful: the DNA matches TRBJ2-7 better. The CDR3 length is 15 residues. The V gene's germline CDR1 is SGHAT and CDR2 FQNNGV. DNA for the CDR3: TGTGCCAGCAGCTTATCGGGGAGGGAGGGTTCCGAGCAGTACTTC. Residues: CASSLSGREGSEQYF.

V is TRBV14 and J is TRBJ2-1; 7 positions match TRBD2. With 1 base clipped from V and 0 bases from J, the junction kept 0 bases outside the gene matches. This CDR3 comprises 15 residues. Germline CDR1 reads SGHDN; CDR2 reads FVKESK. The CDR3 is CASSQGLASYNEQFF. The CDR3 region has the DNA TGTGCCAGCAGCCAAGGACTAGCCTCCTACAATGAGCAGTTCTTC.

This clonotype was detected many times. The CDR3 DNA reads as TGTGCCAGCAGTTTATCCGGTAGCTCCTACAATGAGCAGTTCTTC. Translating it yields CASSLSGSSYNEQFF. This chain connects TRBV28 to TRBJ2-1; D is unclear. In germline, CDR1 is MDHEN, CDR2 SYDVKM. Trimming removed 1 base at V and 0 bases at J, with 7 bases between. The CDR3 runs to 15 residues. Full variable domain (outside the CDR3, taken from reference TRBV28 and TRBJ2-1): DVKVTQSSRYLVKRTGEKVFLECVQDMDHENMFWYRQDPGLGLRLIYFSYDVKMKEKGDIPEGYSVSREKKERFSLILESASTNQTSMYLCASSLSGSSYNEQFFGPGTRLTVL.

This clonotype was detected only a few times. This sequence joins TRBV27 and TRBJ2-7, with a possible D match to TRBD2 (6 bases). Germline lookup yields CDR1 MNHEY and CDR2 SMNVEV (reference sequence). The germline V and J ends were trimmed by 3 bases and 11 bases, with 20 bases remaining between them. The CDR3 spans 14 residues. The CDR3 coding sequence is TGTGCCAGCAGTTTCTCGGGACTCGCCCGTAGAGAGTACTTC. Translation gives CASSFSGLARREYF.

This chain links TRBV5-1 with TRBJ1-1, with D maybe TRBD1 (5 bases). The CDR3 is made up of 13 amino acids. Per the germline V gene, CDR1 is SGHRS and CDR2 is YFSETQ. Trimming removed 6 bases from V and 8 bases from J, with 17 bases in between. The chain's CDR3 is CASTLIGTREAFF. CDR3 DNA: TGCGCCAGCACCTTAATCGGGACGAGAGAAGCTTTCTTT.